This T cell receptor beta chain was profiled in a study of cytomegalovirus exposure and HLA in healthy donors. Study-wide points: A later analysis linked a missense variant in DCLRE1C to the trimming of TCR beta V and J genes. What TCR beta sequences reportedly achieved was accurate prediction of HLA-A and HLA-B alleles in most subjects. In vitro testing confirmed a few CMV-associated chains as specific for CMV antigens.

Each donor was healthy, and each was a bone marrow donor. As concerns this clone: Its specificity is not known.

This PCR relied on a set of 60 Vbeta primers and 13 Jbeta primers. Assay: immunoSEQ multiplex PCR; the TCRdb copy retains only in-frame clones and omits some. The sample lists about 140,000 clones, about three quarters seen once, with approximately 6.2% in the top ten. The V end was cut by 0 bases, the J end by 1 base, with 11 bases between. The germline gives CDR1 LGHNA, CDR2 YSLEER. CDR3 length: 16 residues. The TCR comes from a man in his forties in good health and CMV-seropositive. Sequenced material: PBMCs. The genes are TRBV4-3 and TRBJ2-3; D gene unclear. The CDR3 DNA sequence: TGCGCCAGCAGCCAAGACCTCCTTCCCGGCACAGATACGCAGTATTTT. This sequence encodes CASSQDLLPGTDTQYF.